This TCR beta chain was sequenced during a study of T cells in localized non-small cell lung cancer. Study-wide points: One tumor region alone was sequenced, and heterogeneity therefore remains possible.

This CDR3 region has 13 residues. Germline V CDR1 and CDR2: MNHEY, SVGAGI. Between the trimmed V and J ends, which lost 4 bases and 0 bases, there was a span of 6 bases. On this clone: The antigen remains undetermined.

Method: immunoSEQ multiplex PCR; TCRdb's copy keeps in-frame clones and lacks some. This repertoire shows roughly 17,000 clones, about four fifths found once; its top ten account for about 25%. The genes are TRBV6-5 and TRBJ1-1; unclear D gene. This TCR was recovered from a female donor over 55 with stage I lung adenocarcinoma. This specimen was peripheral blood, taken before any cancer treatment. In DNA, the CDR3 is TGTGCCAGCAGTTCCCCTGTGAACACTGAAGCTTTCTTT. Amino acid sequence: CASSSPVNTEAFF.